The clone carrying this T cell receptor beta chain was observed a handful of times. Its matching antigen is unknown. These data belong to a study of CD8 T cells in ankylosing spondylitis. Study-wide points: A motif in TCR beta, a set of seven to nine highly homologous variants, appeared characteristic of ankylosing spondylitis blood.

From the 5' RACE reads, TCRdb called clonotypes with MiXCR, one entry per CDR3 protein. The sample carries around 480,000 distinct CDR3 sequences, approximately 17% recorded once. CDR3 length: 22 residues. Per the germline V gene, CDR1 is SGHTA and CDR2 is FQGNSA. V dropped 2 bases and J dropped 0; count of bases not matched to a gene: 23. J is TRBJ2-3 and V is TRBV7-2; 7 bases align to TRBD1. The sequencing sample was made of blood, either unsorted or a sorted T cell fraction (not recorded which). This TCR came from a male donor with ankylosing spondylitis. DNA of the CDR3: TGTGCCAGCAGCTTACCCTCCCCTCTGTCGATGAGGGCAGGGGGTAGCACAGATACGCAGTATTTT. It yields the protein CASSLPSPLSMRAGGSTDTQYF.